A selection of T cell receptor beta chains follows, all from one sample in a study of cytotoxic CD8 clonotypes in ibrutinib-treated CLL. Libraries were prepared by immunoSEQ multiplex PCR; TCRdb keeps only in-frame clonotypes and omits some of them. Found here are a few hundred thousand clones, roughly 85% of them singletons; the top ten hold 5.5% to 8%. The sample here was PBMCs, taken before ibrutinib treatment. The source of these receptors is a human donor with chronic lymphocytic leukemia. CDR3s include the opening cysteine and the closing phenylalanine or tryptophan. A D gene is named only where the DNA matches it firmly. Only part of the rows carry a size: once, few, many, or a class if the clone is expanded.

len,v_gene,j_gene,d_gene,abundance,CDR3nt,CDR3aa
15,TRBV7-9,TRBJ1-1,TRBD1,once,TGTGCCAGCAGCCCGGACAGGGGATTGAACACTGAAGCTTTCTTT,CASSPDRGLNTEAFF
15,TRBV2,TRBJ2-5,TRBD2,-,TGTGCCAGCACCGCTCGAGCGGGAATACAAGAGACCCAGTACTTC,CASTARAGIQETQYF
18,TRBV7-3,TRBJ2-1,-,-,TGTGCCAGCAGCTTAAAGGGAGGACTTAGTCGTTCCTACAATGAGCAGTTCTTC,CASSLKGGLSRSYNEQFF
15,TRBV5-4,TRBJ2-7,-,-,TGTGCCAGCAGCTTGTGGTTGGGGGGGCCCTACGAGCAGTACTTC,CASSLWLGGPYEQYF
12,TRBV5-1,TRBJ2-1,-,-,TGCGCCAGCAGCCTAAATTACAATGAGCAGTTCTTC,CASSLNYNEQFF
20,TRBV30,TRBJ1-2,TRBD1,-,TGTGCCTGGAGTGTACGGGACAGGGGGCCGGGCGGCCTTATTAACTATGGCTACACCTTC,CAWSVRDRGPGGLINYGYTF
17,TRBV4-3,TRBJ2-2,TRBD2,-,TGCGCCAGCAGCCAAGAAGGAGGACTAGCCACCACCGGGGAGCTGTTTTTT,CASSQEGGLATTGELFF
15,TRBV25-1,TRBJ2-3,TRBD1,-,TGTGCCAGCAGTGAAGTAGGGACAGACACAGATACGCAGTATTTT,CASSEVGTDTDTQYF
13,TRBV7-3,TRBJ2-5,-,-,TGTGCCACATCATTAGGGGCGGGGGAGACCCAGTACTTC,CATSLGAGETQYF
11,TRBV20-1,TRBJ2-1,TRBD2,few,TGCAGTGCACAAAAGCGGGAGATCCCGTTCTTC,CSAQKREIPFF
14,TRBV5-1,TRBJ2-3,-,once,TGCGCCAGCAGCTTTCGACAGCCTACGGATACGCAGTATTTT,CASSFRQPTDTQYF
15,TRBV7-9,TRBJ1-1,-,-,TGTGCCAGCAGCGCACGGACAGCCTACAACACTGAAGCTTTCTTT,CASSARTAYNTEAFF
15,TRBV29-1,TRBJ1-4,-,-,TGCAGCGCCGAGGGGATCAGGGGTCGGGATGAAAAACTGTTTTTT,CSAEGIRGRDEKLFF
14,TRBV5-1,TRBJ2-7,-,-,TGCGCCAGCAGCTCAAACGGGGGTCCTGGCGAGCAGTACTTC,CASSSNGGPGEQYF
15,TRBV10-1,TRBJ2-3,-,-,TGCGCCAGCAGTGAGTCGCAACTCCCCACAGATACGCAGTATTTT,CASSESQLPTDTQYF
14,TRBV27,TRBJ2-7,-,-,TGTGCCAGCAGTTTGGGTCTATACTCTAACGAGCAGTACTTC,CASSLGLYSNEQYF
13,TRBV19,TRBJ2-2,-,-,TGTGCCAGTAGTATTGTAGGGAGCGGGGAGCTGTTTTTT,CASSIVGSGELFF
16,TRBV18,TRBJ2-1,-,few,TGTGCCAGCTCACCGCCGAGCCAGGGGAAGTACAATGAGCAGTTCTTC,CASSPPSQGKYNEQFF
15,TRBV5-1,TRBJ1-4,-,-,TGCGCCAGCAGCCCCCGGGGGGGTGCTAATGAAAAACTGTTTTTT,CASSPRGGANEKLFF
16,TRBV28,TRBJ1-1,-,few,TGTGCCAGCAGTTTTAAAGTGGACAGCCAGAACACTGAAGCTTTCTTT,CASSFKVDSQNTEAFF
13,TRBV9,TRBJ2-5,-,-,TGTGCCAGCAGCATGCTCGGCTACGAGACCCAGTACTTC,CASSMLGYETQYF
15,TRBV27,TRBJ2-7,TRBD1,-,TGTGCCAGTCGACTGGGACAGGGTCGTTCCTACGAGCAGTACTTC,CASRLGQGRSYEQYF
17,TRBV6-1,TRBJ2-6,-,-,TGTGCCAGCAGTGGCGGGGCCGCCGCCTCTGGGGCCAACGTCCTGACTTTC,CASSGGAAASGANVLTF
15,TRBV15,TRBJ2-7,TRBD2,-,TGTGCCACCAGCAGGGGAGGGACTACTCTCTACGAGCAGTACTTC,CATSRGGTTLYEQYF
15,TRBV7-8,TRBJ1-2,TRBD1,-,TGTGCCAGCAGCAACCGGGACAGGGTAGGCTATGGCTACACCTTC,CASSNRDRVGYGYTF
11,TRBV20-1,TRBJ2-1,-,-,TGCAGTGCTAGACAGGGTATTTGGCAGTTCTTC,CSARQGIWQFF
15,TRBV7-3,TRBJ1-4,-,-,TGTGCCAGCAGCCGCGGCGGGGAAGTTCGGGAAAAACTGTTTTTT,CASSRGGEVREKLFF
17,TRBV4-1,TRBJ2-7,TRBD1,-,TGCGCCAGCAGCCAAGCGGCACGACAGGGGCAATCCTACGAGCAGTACTTC,CASSQAARQGQSYEQYF
14,TRBV5-4,TRBJ2-7,-,once,TGTGCCAGCAGCTTGGGGGGGGCGCGGTACGAGCAGTACTTC,CASSLGGARYEQYF
15,TRBV25-1,TRBJ2-2,-,few,TGTGCCAGCAGTCATACTAGTCCTAACACCGGGGAGCTGTTTTTT,CASSHTSPNTGELFF
17,TRBV5-1,TRBJ2-2,TRBD2,-,TGCGCCAGCAGCTTGGCACCTAGCGGGAGCGACACCGGGGAGCTGTTTTTT,CASSLAPSGSDTGELFF
13,TRBV25-1,TRBJ2-7,-,few,TGTGCCAGCAGTGAATTGAGGGGCTACGAGCAGTACTTC,CASSELRGYEQYF
11,TRBV7-6,TRBJ1-1,-,few,TGTGCCAGCAGACCCCTCGTTGAAGCTTTCTTT,CASRPLVEAFF
14,TRBV27,TRBJ1-1,-,-,TGTGCCAGCAGTTTTCTGCAAAAGAACACTGAAGCTTTCTTT,CASSFLQKNTEAFF
19,TRBV7-8,TRBJ2-4,TRBD2,-,TGTGCCAGCAGCTCAAGACTAGCGGGAGGGCCTTTAGCCAAAAACATTCAGTACTTC,CASSSRLAGGPLAKNIQYF
15,TRBV2,TRBJ2-1,-,-,TGTGCCAGCAACTCTGGGCACGACTCCTACAATGAGCAGTTCTTC,CASNSGHDSYNEQFF